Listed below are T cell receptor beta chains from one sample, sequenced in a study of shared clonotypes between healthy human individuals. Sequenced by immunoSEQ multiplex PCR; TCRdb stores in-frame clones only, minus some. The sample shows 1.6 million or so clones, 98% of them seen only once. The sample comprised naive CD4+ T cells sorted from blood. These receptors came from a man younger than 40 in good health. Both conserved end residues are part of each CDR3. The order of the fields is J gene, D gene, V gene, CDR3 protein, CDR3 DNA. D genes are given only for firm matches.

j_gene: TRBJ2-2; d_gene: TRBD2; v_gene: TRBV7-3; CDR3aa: CASSLAGGLGGELFF; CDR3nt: TGTGCCAGCAGCTTAGCGGGAGGGCTCGGCGGGGAGCTGTTTTTT
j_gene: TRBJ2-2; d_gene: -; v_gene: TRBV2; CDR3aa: CASSEVVRNTGELFF; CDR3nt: TGTGCCAGCAGTGAAGTAGTTAGGAACACCGGGGAGCTGTTTTTT
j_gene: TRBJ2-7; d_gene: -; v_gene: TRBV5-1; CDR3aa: CASSPTGPYYEQYF; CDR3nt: TGCGCCAGCAGCCCGACAGGACCGTACTACGAGCAGTACTTC
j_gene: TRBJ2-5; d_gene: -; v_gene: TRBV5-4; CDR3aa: CASGRETQYF; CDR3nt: TGTGCCAGTGGTAGAGAGACCCAGTACTTC
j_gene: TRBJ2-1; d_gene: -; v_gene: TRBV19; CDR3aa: CAILRPGQFF; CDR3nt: TGTGCCATTCTTCGGCCAGGTCAGTTCTTC
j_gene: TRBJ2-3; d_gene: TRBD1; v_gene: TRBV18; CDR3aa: CASSPAPGQGLDTQYF; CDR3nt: TGTGCCAGCTCACCTGCACCGGGACAGGGTTTGGATACGCAGTATTTT
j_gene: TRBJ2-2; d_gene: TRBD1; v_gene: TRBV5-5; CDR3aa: CASSQGTGFAFF; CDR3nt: TGTGCCAGCAGCCAGGGGACAGGGTTTGCGTTTTTT
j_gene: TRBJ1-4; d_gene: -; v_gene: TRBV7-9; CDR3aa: CASSLRQANEKLFF; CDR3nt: TGTGCCAGCAGCTTAAGACAGGCTAATGAAAAACTGTTTTTT
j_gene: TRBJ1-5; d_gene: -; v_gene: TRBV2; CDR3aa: CASSESGNNQPQHF; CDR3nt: TGTGCCAGCAGTGAATCAGGGAACAATCAGCCCCAGCATTTT
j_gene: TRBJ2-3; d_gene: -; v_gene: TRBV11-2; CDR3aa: CASSLGDGDKQYF; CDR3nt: TGTGCCAGCAGCTTAGGGGATGGGGACAAGCAGTATTTT
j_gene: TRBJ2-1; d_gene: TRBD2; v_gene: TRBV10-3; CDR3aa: CAIRGTRVINNEQFF; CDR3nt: TGTGCCATCAGAGGGACTAGAGTCATCAACAATGAGCAGTTCTTC